This TCR beta chain originates from a study of blood T cell repertoires in COVID-19. This clone is a singleton in its sample. For recovered donors of Cohort 3, there were two negative PCRs, clearance, or symptom resolution. Assay used: immunoSEQ multiplex PCR; TCRdb lists only in-frame clones, some missing. The sample lists 310,000 or so clones; 75% to 95% were seen once. This sequence was found in a woman under 40 who had recovered from COVID-19. Specimen: PBMCs or T cells enriched from blood (not recorded which).

The CDR3 DNA follows: TGTGCCAGTAGTATGGAGGGCGGTAAAGATTACGAGCAGTACTTC. Encoded protein: CASSMEGGKDYEQYF. V is TRBV19 and J is TRBJ2-7, with a possible D match to TRBD2 (6 bases). This CDR3 contains 15 residues. CDR1 LNHDA and CDR2 SQIVND come from the germline V gene (reference sequence). The V gene lost 3 bases and the J gene lost 4 bases, with 16 bases spanning the gap.